The next 28 T cell receptor beta chains were all read from a single sample in a study of T cell responses to AZD1222 COVID-19 vaccine. The protocol was immunoSEQ multiplex PCR, while the TCRdb copy is restricted to in-frame clones and leaves out a portion. The sample consists of some 100,000 clones, roughly 87% of them appearing once. The sequencing used peripheral blood, collected on day 0 of AZD1222 vaccination. These receptors were obtained from an adult in good health.

This chain links TRBV5-1 with TRBJ2-5; 7 bases align to TRBD2. The ends lost 1 base at V and 4 bases at J; junction bases unmatched: 10. CDR1 is SGHRS, CDR2 YFSETQ, per germline. The CDR3 is made up of 16 amino acids. The CDR3 nucleotides are TGCGCCAGCAGCTTGTTTCGGGACTACCTCGGAGAGACCCAGTACTTC. It is translated as CASSLFRDYLGETQYF.

The gene calls are TRBV5-4 and TRBJ1-2; 12 bases fit TRBD1. With V trimmed by 4 bases and J by 4 bases, 8 bases remained unmatched. The germline V gene encodes CDR1 SGHNT and CDR2 YYREEE (reference sequence). This CDR3 is 16 amino acids long. This chain's CDR3 is CASSPGDRGLGYGYTF. The CDR3 coding sequence is TGTGCCAGCAGCCCCGGGGACAGGGGGCTTGGCTATGGCTACACCTTC.

This chain joins TRBV5-1 and TRBJ2-5; no firm D call. In germline, CDR1 is SGHRS, CDR2 YFSETQ. The CDR3 spans 14 residues. V was clipped by 4 bases and J by 5 bases, with 15 bases between them. CDR3 bases: TGCGCCAGCAGCGCCCAACCCGTCCGGGAGACCCAGTACTTC. Translated: CASSAQPVRETQYF.

This clone was recorded once. This rearrangement joins TRBV27 to TRBJ1-5; 8 bases map to TRBD1. The CDR3 consists of 14 residues. Germline CDR1 and CDR2: MNHEY and SMNVEV (reference sequence). V lost 6 bases, J lost 5 bases, and 6 bases stayed unmatched. CDR3 region: CASSPNRGDQPQHF. The CDR3 DNA sequence: TGTGCCAGCAGCCCGAACAGGGGGGATCAGCCCCAGCATTTT.

This clone is medium-sized in the sample. The rearrangement joins TRBV12-5 to TRBJ1-5, with D maybe TRBD1 (5 bases). This CDR3 is 14 amino acids long. The V end lost 7 bases, the J end lost 2 bases, and 12 bases lay between the germline ends. Per the germline V gene, CDR1 is LGHNT and CDR2 is FRNRAP. Here the CDR3 DNA reads TGTGCTAGTGCTTCGGGGGGTGGCAATCAGCCCCAGCATTTT. The encoded protein is CASASGGGNQPQHF.

The V call is TRBV21-1, the J call TRBJ2-5; the D call in the table, TRBD1, was not verified against the DNA. TRBV21-1 counts as a pseudogene. The CDR3 is 19 amino acids. In nucleotides, the CDR3 is TGTGCCAGCAGCAAAGTGCGACAGAAGAAAGCTAAGTACCAAGAGACCCAGTACTTC. Translating it yields CASSKVRQKKAKYQETQYF.

The CDR3 spells CASSLRDSGASTDTQYF. In DNA form, the CDR3 reads TGTGCCAGCAGCTTACGCGATAGCGGGGCTAGCACAGATACGCAGTATTTT. This chain uses TRBV11-3 with TRBJ2-3, with 8 bases that match TRBD2. V dropped 2 bases and J dropped 0; count of bases not matched to a gene: 7. Germline V lookup: CDR1 SGHNT, CDR2 YENEEA. CDR3 length: 17 residues.

This sequence joins TRBV28 and TRBJ1-3, with D tentatively TRBD1 (6 bases). Trimming left V 7 bases short and J 1 base short, with 11 bases between. Germline V gene lookup returns CDR1 MDHEN and CDR2 SYDVKM. This CDR3 spans 14 amino acids. The CDR3 DNA reads as TGTGCCAGCATCCAGGGGCTATCTGGAAACACCATATATTTT. The encoded protein is CASIQGLSGNTIYF. Based on the CDR3 plus reference TRBV28 and TRBJ1-3, the full variable domain is DVKVTQSSRYLVKRTGEKVFLECVQDMDHENMFWYRQDPGLGLRLIYFSYDVKMKEKGDIPEGYSVSREKKERFSLILESASTNQTSMYLCASIQGLSGNTIYFGEGSWLTVV.

The chain links TRBV7-2 to TRBJ1-6; D is uncertain. Germline V gene lookup returns CDR1 SGHTA and CDR2 FQGNSA. V lost 1 base, J lost 9 bases, and 4 bases lay in between. The length of the CDR3 is 12 residues. In DNA form, the CDR3 reads TGTGCCAGCAGCTTAGTGGGTTCACCCCTCCACTTT. Amino acid sequence: CASSLVGSPLHF.

This sequence joins TRBV30 and TRBJ1-1; 9 positions match TRBD1. Trimming removed 3 bases from V and 7 bases from J; junction bases left unmatched: 9. CDR1 GTSNPN and CDR2 SVGIG come from the germline V gene (reference sequence). This CDR3 spans 14 amino acids. The CDR3, as DNA: TGTGCCTGGAGGCCCTGGACAGGGGACGGTGAAGCTTTCTTT. It translates to CAWRPWTGDGEAFF.

The chain uses TRBV3-1 (or the pseudogene TRBV3-2) and TRBJ2-2; D perhaps matches TRBD1 (5 bases). CDR1 LGHDT and CDR2 YNNKEL come from the germline V gene (reference sequence). The CDR3 is 15 residues long. V was cut by 3 bases and J by 5 bases, with 13 bases left in between. CDR3 coding DNA: TGTGCCAGCAGCCACCAAGTAAGGGGAACCGGGGAGCTGTTTTTT. Amino acid sequence: CASSHQVRGTGELFF.

This chain connects TRBV5-4 to TRBJ2-7, with 9 bases matching TRBD2. The germline CDR1 and CDR2 sequences are SGHNT and YYREEE (reference sequence). The ends lost 5 bases at V and 4 bases at J; junction bases unmatched: 13. The CDR3 runs 16 residues. The CDR3 loop reads CASSNPGSGRYYEQYF. CDR3 nucleotides: TGTGCCAGCAGTAATCCCGGCAGCGGGAGGTATTACGAGCAGTACTTC.

The chain employs TRBV28 and TRBJ2-7; no clear D. Trimming took off 3 bases at V and 1 base at J, with 16 bases between the two ends. The length of the CDR3 is 16 residues. In germline, CDR1 is MDHEN, CDR2 SYDVKM. The CDR3 bases are TGTGCCAGCAGTTTCCACCTTGCCACTACTTCCTACGAGCAGTACTTC. This gives the protein CASSFHLATTSYEQYF.

The V call is TRBV13, the J call TRBJ2-1; D is uncertain. V was trimmed by 3 bases and J by 10 bases, leaving 7 bases between them. This CDR3 has 11 residues. Germline V gives CDR1 PRHDT, CDR2 FYEKMQ (reference sequence). For the CDR3, the DNA is TGTGCCAGCAGCTTTGATGGCGAGCAGTTCTTC. This codes for CASSFDGEQFF.

The chain joins TRBV28 to TRBJ1-1; D is uncertain. Germline assignment: CDR1 MDHEN and CDR2 SYDVKM. V gave up 7 bases and J gave up 0 bases, with 9 bases separating them. There are 13 residues in the CDR3. The CDR3: CASTGMMNTEAFF. The CDR3 region has the DNA TGTGCCAGCACTGGGATGATGAACACTGAAGCTTTCTTT.

The rearrangement links TRBV5-1 to TRBJ2-3; 8 bases match TRBD1. This CDR3 is 16 amino acids long. Trimming at V came to 0 bases and at J to 4 bases, leaving 7 bases not matched to a gene. Germline CDR1 is SGHRS and CDR2 is YFSETQ. In DNA, the CDR3 is TGCGCCAGCAGCTTGGCAGGGGGCTCTTTTCCAGATACGCAGTATTTT. It specifies CASSLAGGSFPDTQYF.

The gene calls are TRBV5-1 and TRBJ2-7; D remains unclear. Trimming removed 6 bases from V and 2 bases from J, with 9 bases in between. In germline, CDR1 is SGHRS, CDR2 YFSETQ. The CDR3 consists of 12 residues. CDR3: CASTDVTYEQYF. CDR3 DNA sequence: TGCGCCAGCACGGACGTTACCTACGAGCAGTACTTC.

This sequence joins TRBV7-2 and TRBJ1-5; D perhaps matches TRBD1 (6 bases). The CDR3 totals 15 residues. Germline V gene data show CDR1 as SGHTA and CDR2 as FQGNSA. The V gene lost 5 bases and the J gene lost 5 bases, with 16 bases spanning the gap. CDR3 sequence: CASSRGHEVDQPQHF. CDR3 bases: TGTGCCAGCAGCCGGGGACATGAGGTCGATCAGCCCCAGCATTTT. The variable domain in full, with the rest retrieved from reference TRBV7-2 and TRBJ1-5, is GAGVSQSPSNKVTEKGKDVELRCDPISGHTALYWYRQSLGQGLEFLIYFQGNSAPDKSGLPSDRFSAERTGGSVSTLTIQRTQQEDSAVYLCASSRGHEVDQPQHFGDGTRLSIL.

The CDR3 region has the DNA TGTGCCAGCAGTTTCTTTGCTTTGCAGGACAGTAGCACAGATACGCAGTATTTT. The encoded protein is CASSFFALQDSSTDTQYF. This chain uses TRBV28 with TRBJ2-3, with D perhaps TRBD1 (6 bases). V lost 3 bases and J lost 0, with 19 bases in between. CDR3 size: 18 residues. CDR1 and CDR2 from the germline V gene are MDHEN and SYDVKM. The variable domain in full, completed from reference TRBV28 and TRBJ2-3, reads DVKVTQSSRYLVKRTGEKVFLECVQDMDHENMFWYRQDPGLGLRLIYFSYDVKMKEKGDIPEGYSVSREKKERFSLILESASTNQTSMYLCASSFFALQDSSTDTQYFGPGTRLTVL.

The J gene is TRBJ1-6, the V gene TRBV11-2; D may be TRBD1 (5 bases). Germline-derived CDR1 and CDR2 are SGHAT and FQNNGV. The CDR3 is made up of 16 amino acids. V was cut by 5 bases and J by 4 bases, with 15 bases left in between. CDR3 DNA: TGTGCCAGCAGCCCAGGGAGGGTAGGGTATAATTCACCCCTCCACTTT. Amino acid sequence: CASSPGRVGYNSPLHF.

This chain uses TRBV13 with TRBJ2-3, with D perhaps matching TRBD1 (5 bases). Trimming left V 2 bases short and J 5 bases short, with 20 bases between. This CDR3 region has 17 residues. CDR1 and CDR2 (germline): PRHDT, FYEKMQ (reference sequence). The CDR3 DNA reads TGTGCCAGCAGCTTAATGGTGAGACAGCTGTTTAAAGATACGCAGTATTTT. This translates into CASSLMVRQLFKDTQYF. The whole variable domain, filled in from reference TRBV13 and TRBJ2-3, reads AAGVIQSPRHLIKEKRETATLKCYPIPRHDTVYWYQQGPGQDPQFLISFYEKMQSDKGSIPDRFSAQQFSDYHSELNMSSLELGDSALYFCASSLMVRQLFKDTQYFGPGTRLTVL.

This sequence joins TRBV27 and TRBJ1-2, with TRBD1 as a possible D gene (6 bases). V dropped 3 bases and J dropped 6 bases, with 14 bases sitting between them. Germline CDR1 and CDR2: MNHEY and SMNVEV (reference sequence). The CDR3 runs to 14 residues. CDR3 sequence (DNA): TGTGCCAGCAGTTTTGGGGATAGGGGGGATGGCTACACCTTC. Translated, it gives CASSFGDRGDGYTF.

The J gene is TRBJ1-3, the V gene TRBV6-1, with 7 bases identical to TRBD1. V gave up 2 bases and J gave up 0 bases; unmatched junction bases: 4. The CDR3 sequence is 16 residues long. Germline V gives CDR1 MNHNS, CDR2 SASEGT. CDR3 loop: CASSEYRGTSGNTIYF. CDR3 DNA: TGTGCCAGCAGTGAATACAGGGGTACCTCTGGAAACACCATATATTTT.

The J gene is TRBJ2-2, the V gene TRBV27; weak D call: TRBD1 (7 bases). CDR3 size: 16 residues. Trimming took off 7 bases at V and 6 bases at J, with 21 bases between the two ends. CDR1 MNHEY and CDR2 SMNVEV come from the germline V gene (reference sequence). The CDR3 spells CASTRPGGLRAGELFF. The CDR3 DNA follows: TGTGCCAGCACCCGTCCAGGGGGGCTTAGGGCCGGGGAGCTGTTTTTT.

This clone was counted a single time. Other DNA sequences in the sample encode the same CDR3. The chain is built from TRBV7-2 and TRBJ1-5, with D unresolved. In germline, CDR1 is SGHTA, CDR2 FQGNSA. This CDR3 has 13 residues. The V and J ends lost 2 bases and 1 base respectively, with 3 bases between them. CDR3 sequence: CASSLRSNQPQHF. Written as DNA, the CDR3 is TGTGCCAGCAGCTTACGGAGCAATCAGCCCCAGCATTTT.

V and J are TRBV2 and TRBJ1-1; tentative D call: TRBD1 (5 bases). The CDR3 length is 13 residues. V was trimmed by 3 bases and J by 6 bases, leaving 11 bases between them. The germline V gene has CDR1 SNHLY and CDR2 FYNNEI. The CDR3 protein is CASSERIGAEAFF. CDR3 sequence (DNA): TGTGCCAGCAGTGAGAGAATAGGGGCTGAAGCTTTCTTT.

J is TRBJ2-1 and V is TRBV5-1; weak D call: TRBD2 (6 bases). Germline V gene lookup returns CDR1 SGHRS and CDR2 YFSETQ. The V end lost 4 bases, the J end lost 10 bases, and 15 bases lay between the germline ends. The CDR3 contains 13 residues. CDR3 sequence (DNA): TGCGCCAGCAGCCGGGACGCTCGGGGGGAGCAGTTCTTC. It specifies CASSRDARGEQFF.

CDR3 protein: CSALSIGRGPYYEQYF. The CDR3 DNA reads as TGCAGCGCACTTTCGATCGGCCGAGGGCCCTACTACGAGCAGTACTTC. The V gene is TRBV29-1, the J gene TRBJ2-7, with a tentative D call TRBD2 (5 bases). The germline gives CDR1 SQVTM, CDR2 ANQGSEA. Trimming left V 7 bases short and J 3 bases short, with 25 bases between. The CDR3 sequence is 16 residues long.